This T cell receptor (beta chain) emerged from a study of vaccination effects on CD4 cells after COVID-19. To note about this clone: Its antigen is unknown.

The culture ran for about 11 days, and then CD4+ T cells were isolated. Participants completed two doses of the BNT162b2 or mRNA-1273 vaccine. Per the germline V gene, CDR1 is SGHRS and CDR2 is YFSETQ. With 6 bases removed from V and 3 bases from J, the gap between germline ends came to 12 bases. This CDR3 spans 13 amino acids. Sequencing was performed with immunoSEQ multiplex PCR; in TCRdb, only in-frame clones are kept and a portion is missing. The repertoire holds about 40,000 clones, with around two thirds as singletons. The sequence was obtained from a human donor who received a COVID-19 vaccine. The source was CD4+ T cells from PBMCs cultured without peptide, collected after COVID-19 vaccination. The chain uses TRBV5-1 and TRBJ2-5; either TRBD1 or TRBD2 may supply D (5 bases each). DNA of the CDR3: TGCGCCAGCATTGGGGACGGAGAAGAGACCCAGTACTTC. This translates into CASIGDGEETQYF.